This T cell receptor (beta chain) was sequenced for a study of cytomegalovirus exposure and HLA in healthy donors. Findings of the study overall: TCR beta V segments were, for the most part, productive about 87% or about 30% of the time in an earlier analysis. Cytomegalovirus association was assigned to approximately 180 TCR beta chains. HLA restriction was apparent for most CMV-associated TCR beta chains in a later analysis.

CDR3 size: 16 residues. The V and J ends lost 0 bases and 3 bases, in that order; junction bases with no gene match: 5. The germline V gene has CDR1 SGHNT and CDR2 YYREEE (reference sequence). Worth noting for this clone: The antigen is undetermined.

Both 60 Vbeta primers and 13 Jbeta primers went into the PCR. Generated by immunoSEQ multiplex PCR, the TCRdb table keeps only in-frame clones and is missing some. This table has hundreds of thousands of clones, around 80% appearing once. Sequenced: PBMCs. This chain links TRBV5-4 with TRBJ2-3; 9 nucleotides align to TRBD1. The receptor's source is a male donor in good health and CMV-seronegative. CDR3 DNA: TGTGCCAGCAGCTTGGGTAGGGGGACAGGGACAGATACGCAGTATTTT. The encoded protein is CASSLGRGTGTDTQYF.